This TCR beta chain is drawn from a study of T cell repertoires in cytomegalovirus infection. Across the study: Evidence of both CMV infection and a matching HLA type came from public TCR beta signatures.

Points from the study as a whole: Clonotype analysis showed dominance of the ex vivo response by HLA-C-restricted CMV-specific TCR beta clonotypes.

MiXCR was run by TCRdb on the reads, yielding one entry per CDR3 protein. The sample lists some 390,000 distinct CDR3 sequences, 15% to 20% occurring once. This clonotype was picked up many times. As yet, its antigen is unknown. The CDR3 has 15 amino acids. The germline V and J ends were trimmed by 7 bases and 4 bases, with 18 bases remaining between them. Germline CDR1 and CDR2: SGHTA and FQGNSA. Source material: PBMCs. The V and J genes are TRBV7-2 and TRBJ2-3; the D gene is possibly TRBD2 (6 bases). The clonotype originates from a human donor in good health (CMV status not recorded). Some clones in this sample may be carry-over from other donors' samples. The CDR3 is CASNRGAGLSDTQYF. CDR3 bases: TGTGCCAGCAACCGTGGGGCGGGATTATCAGATACGCAGTATTTT.